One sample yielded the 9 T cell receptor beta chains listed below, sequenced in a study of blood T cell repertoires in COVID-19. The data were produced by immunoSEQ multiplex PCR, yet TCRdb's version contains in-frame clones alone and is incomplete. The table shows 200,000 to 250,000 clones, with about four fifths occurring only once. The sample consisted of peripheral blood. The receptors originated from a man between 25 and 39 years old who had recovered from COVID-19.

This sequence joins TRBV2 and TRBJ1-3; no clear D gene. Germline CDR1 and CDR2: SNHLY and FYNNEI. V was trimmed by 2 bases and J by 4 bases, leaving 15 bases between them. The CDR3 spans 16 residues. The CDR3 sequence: CASSESVVLGGNTIYF. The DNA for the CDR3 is TGTGCCAGCAGTGAAAGCGTGGTCCTCGGCGGAAACACCATATATTTT.

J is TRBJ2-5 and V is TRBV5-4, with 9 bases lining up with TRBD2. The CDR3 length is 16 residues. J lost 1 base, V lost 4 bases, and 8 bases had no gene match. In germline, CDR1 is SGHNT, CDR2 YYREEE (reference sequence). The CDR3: CASSEGASGVQETQYF. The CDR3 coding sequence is TGTGCCAGCAGCGAAGGAGCTAGCGGGGTCCAAGAGACCCAGTACTTC.

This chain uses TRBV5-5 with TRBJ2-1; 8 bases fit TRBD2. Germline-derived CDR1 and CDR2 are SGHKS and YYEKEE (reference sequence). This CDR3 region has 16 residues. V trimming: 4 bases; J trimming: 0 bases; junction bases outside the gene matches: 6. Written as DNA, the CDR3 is TGTGCCAGCAGCCCTAGCGGGCCAAGCTCCTACAATGAGCAGTTCTTC. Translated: CASSPSGPSSYNEQFF.

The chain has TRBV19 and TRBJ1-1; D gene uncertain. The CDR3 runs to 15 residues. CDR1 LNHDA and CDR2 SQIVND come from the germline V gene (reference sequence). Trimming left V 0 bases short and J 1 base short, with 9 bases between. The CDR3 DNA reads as TGTGCCAGTAGTATAGATCCAGGTCCGAACACTGAAGCTTTCTTT. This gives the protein CASSIDPGPNTEAFF.

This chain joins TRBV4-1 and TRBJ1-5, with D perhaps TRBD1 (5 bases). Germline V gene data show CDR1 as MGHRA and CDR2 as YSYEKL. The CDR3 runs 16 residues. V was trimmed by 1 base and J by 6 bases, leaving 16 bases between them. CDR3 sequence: CASSQVVRALGQPQHF. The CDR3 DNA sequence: TGCGCCAGCAGCCAAGTGGTCAGGGCCCTCGGTCAGCCCCAGCATTTT.

In DNA form, the CDR3 reads TGTGCCAGCAGGCAGGGGGCCACCTATAATTCACCCCTCCACTTT. As protein: CASRQGATYNSPLHF. The chain is built from TRBV6-5 and TRBJ1-6; TRBD1 aligns across 8 bases. The CDR3 totals 15 residues. The V gene end was trimmed by 6 bases and the J gene end by 2 bases; junction bases not matched to a gene: 3. CDR1 MNHEY and CDR2 SVGAGI come from the germline V gene.

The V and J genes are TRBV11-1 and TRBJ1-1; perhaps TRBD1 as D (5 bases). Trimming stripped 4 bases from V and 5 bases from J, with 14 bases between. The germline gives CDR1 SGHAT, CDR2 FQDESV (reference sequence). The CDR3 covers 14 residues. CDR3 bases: TGTGCCAGCAGCTACGGCAGGGTGGGGACTGAAGCTTTCTTT. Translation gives CASSYGRVGTEAFF. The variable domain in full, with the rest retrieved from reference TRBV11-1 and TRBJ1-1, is EAEVAQSPRYKITEKSQAVAFWCDPISGHATLYWYRQILGQGPELLVQFQDESVVDDSQLPKDRFSAERLKGVDSTLKIQPAELGDSAMYLCASSYGRVGTEAFFGQGTRLTVV.

Here the CDR3 DNA reads TGTGCCAGCTCCAGGACAGGGAAGGGAAACACCATATATTTT. This encodes CASSRTGKGNTIYF. The genes are TRBV18 and TRBJ1-3; 8 bases are shared with TRBD1. Germline V gives CDR1 KGHSH, CDR2 LQKENI. The CDR3 has 14 residues. V shed 6 bases, J shed 4 bases, and the junction held 5 bases outside the gene matches.

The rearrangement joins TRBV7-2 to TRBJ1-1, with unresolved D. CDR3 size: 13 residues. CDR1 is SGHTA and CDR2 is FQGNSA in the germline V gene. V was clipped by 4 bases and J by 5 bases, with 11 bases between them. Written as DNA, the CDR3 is TGTGCCAGCAGCTCCGGTCGGCGGACTGAAGCTTTCTTT. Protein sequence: CASSSGRRTEAFF. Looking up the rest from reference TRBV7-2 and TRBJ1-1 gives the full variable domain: GAGVSQSPSNKVTEKGKDVELRCDPISGHTALYWYRQSLGQGLEFLIYFQGNSAPDKSGLPSDRFSAERTGGSVSTLTIQRTQQEDSAVYLCASSSGRRTEAFFGQGTRLTVV.